A single sample gave rise to the 10 T cell receptor beta chains below, sequenced in a study of human T cells and chemical hapten exposure (dated by TCRdb to the early 2020s). Library method: RACE. The instrument given in TCRdb is NextSeq 500. TCRdb applied fastp at Q25 and MiXCR to the public reads, then kept only in-frame beta chains. Each record represents a unique CDR3 protein, reported with the most common genes and DNA among its rows. Present in this sample are 50,000 or so distinct CDR3 sequences, 9.9% of which were seen just once. 16% of the sample is in the top ten clones. What the time point label conveys for this sample: patch test 3, about 24 weeks after DPC sensitization. The treatment or condition label on this specimen signifies: therapeutic diphenylcyclopropenone sensitization with weekly scalp DPC. The sample was whole blood, taken in connection with sensitization to the hapten diphenylcyclopropenone (DPC). These receptors all stem from a woman in her thirties or forties with alopecia areata. Some clones in this sample may be carry-over from other donors' samples.

About this clonotype itself: A much larger clonotype is one base distant, so this may be a read error. The chain has TRBV5-1 and TRBJ1-4; no clear D. V was clipped by 4 bases and J by 7 bases, with 11 bases between them. The CDR3 has 13 residues. Germline CDR1 is SGHRS and CDR2 is YFSETQ. The CDR3 here is CASSVSTGEKLFF. The CDR3 region has the DNA TGCGCCAGCAGCGTATCGACGGGTGAAAAACTGTTTTTT.

This clonotype came up a few times. CDR3 bases: TGTGCCAGCAGTTACCGACTAGCGCTTGACGGGAAGACCCAGTACTTC. Protein sequence: CASSYRLALDGKTQYF. The chain recombines TRBV6-5 with TRBJ2-5; 8 nucleotides line up with TRBD2. Germline CDR1 is MNHEY and CDR2 is SVGAGI. Trimming removed 2 bases from V and 6 bases from J; junction bases left unmatched: 11. The CDR3 is 16 residues long.

The rearrangement joins TRBV20-1 to TRBJ2-5; 7 bases map to TRBD2. J lost 7 bases, V lost 2 bases, and 16 bases had no gene match. The CDR3 runs 16 residues. CDR1 and CDR2 (germline): DFQATT, SNEGSKA (reference sequence). This CDR3 reads CSARSHGASGGGTQYF. The CDR3 nucleotides are TGCAGTGCTAGAAGTCATGGAGCTAGCGGCGGAGGGACCCAGTACTTC.

This clonotype appeared many times. This rearrangement joins TRBV19 to TRBJ2-7; tentatively, D is TRBD1 (6 bases). V shed 2 bases and J shed 3 bases, with 11 bases lying between them. This CDR3 is built from 14 residues. The germline V gene encodes CDR1 LNHDA and CDR2 SQIVND (reference sequence). CDR3 sequence reads: CASSITPGDYEQYF. The DNA for the CDR3 is TGTGCCAGTAGTATAACCCCAGGGGACTACGAGCAGTACTTC. Full variable domain (rest looked up from reference TRBV19 and TRBJ2-7): DGGITQSPKYLFRKEGQNVTLSCEQNLNHDAMYWYRQDPGQGLRLIYYSQIVNDFQKGDIAEGYSVSREKKESFPLTVTSAQKNPTAFYLCASSITPGDYEQYFGPGTRLTVT.

J is TRBJ1-1 and V is TRBV2; D is uncertain. Germline loops: CDR1 SNHLY, CDR2 FYNNEI. The CDR3 covers 17 residues. The V gene lost 0 bases and the J gene lost 5 bases, with 19 bases spanning the gap. The CDR3 loop is CASSEAIGSPRWTEAFF. The CDR3 bases are TGTGCCAGCAGTGAAGCGATTGGCAGCCCAAGATGGACTGAAGCTTTCTTT.

CDR3 in amino acids: CAWSVQGNQPQHF. The DNA of the CDR3 is TGTGCCTGGAGTGTCCAGGGGAATCAGCCCCAGCATTTT. The chain is built from TRBV30 and TRBJ1-5; a weak D match, TRBD1 (6 bases). The CDR3 totals 13 residues. Trimming took 0 bases from V and 4 from J, leaving 7 bases between them. Germline V lookup: CDR1 GTSNPN, CDR2 SVGIG (reference sequence).

The genes are TRBV2 and TRBJ2-1, with D uncertain. Germline CDR1 and CDR2: SNHLY and FYNNEI. The V end was cut by 4 bases, the J end by 0 bases, with 1 base between. CDR3 size: 12 residues. The CDR3 loop is CASSGSYNEQFF. The CDR3 DNA reads TGTGCCAGCAGTGGCTCCTACAATGAGCAGTTCTTC.

This clonotype came up many times. DNA for the CDR3: TGCAGTGCTAGGCGGCCTAGCGGGGGTTTTTCCTACGAGCAGTACTTC. Protein sequence: CSARRPSGGFSYEQYF. The rearrangement uses TRBV20-1 and TRBJ2-7; 10 nucleotides agree with TRBD2. Germline assignment: CDR1 DFQATT and CDR2 SNEGSKA (reference sequence). V trimming: 3 bases; J trimming: 1 base; junction bases outside the gene matches: 9. The CDR3 covers 16 residues.

At least ten counts were recorded for this clonotype. The rearrangement joins TRBV7-3 to TRBJ2-1; maybe TRBD2 (6 bases). The CDR3 is 16 amino acids. In germline, CDR1 is SGHTA, CDR2 FQGTGA. V lost 1 base, J lost 5 bases, and 15 bases lay in between. The CDR3 protein is CASSLRGVGSNNEQFF. Written as DNA, the CDR3 is TGTGCCAGCAGCTTAAGGGGGGTCGGTTCCAACAATGAGCAGTTCTTC.

Many counts were recorded for this clonotype. The genes are TRBV3-1 and TRBJ1-1, with a tentative D call TRBD1 (5 bases). V was cut by 0 bases and J by 1 base, with 18 bases left in between. Germline V gene data show CDR1 as LGHDT and CDR2 as YNNKEL (reference sequence). The CDR3 is 18 residues long. CDR3 nucleotide sequence: TGTGCCAGCAGCCAAGATCAAGTCGGGACCTTTTCGAACACTGAAGCTTTCTTT. Its translation: CASSQDQVGTFSNTEAFF.